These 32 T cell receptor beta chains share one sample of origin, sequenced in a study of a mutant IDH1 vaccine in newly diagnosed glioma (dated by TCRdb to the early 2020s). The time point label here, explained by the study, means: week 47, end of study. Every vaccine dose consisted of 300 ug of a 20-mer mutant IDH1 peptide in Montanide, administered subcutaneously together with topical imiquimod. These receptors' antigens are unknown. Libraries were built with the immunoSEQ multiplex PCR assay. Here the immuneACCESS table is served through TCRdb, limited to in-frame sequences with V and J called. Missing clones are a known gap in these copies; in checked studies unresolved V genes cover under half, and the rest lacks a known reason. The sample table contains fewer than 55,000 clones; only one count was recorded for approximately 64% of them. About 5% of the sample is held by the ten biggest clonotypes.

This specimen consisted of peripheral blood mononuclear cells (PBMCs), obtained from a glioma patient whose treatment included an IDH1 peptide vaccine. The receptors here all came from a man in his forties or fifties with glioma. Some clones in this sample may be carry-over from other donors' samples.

CDR3 DNA sequence: TGTGCCAGCAGTCCCACCCGCATCACCCTAGACACTGAAGCTTTCTTT. This gives the protein CASSPTRITLDTEAFF. The chain joins TRBV27 to TRBJ1-1; no definite D call. Trimming stripped 5 bases from V and 3 bases from J, with 19 bases between. This CDR3 is 16 amino acids long. Germline V gene lookup returns CDR1 MNHEY and CDR2 SMNVEV (reference sequence).

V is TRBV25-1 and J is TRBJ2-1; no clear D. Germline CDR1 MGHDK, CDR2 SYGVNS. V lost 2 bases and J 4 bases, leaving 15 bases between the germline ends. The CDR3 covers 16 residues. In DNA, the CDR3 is TGTGCCAGCAGTGAAATTCGGGTTGTTGGATACAATGAGCAGTTCTTC. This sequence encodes CASSEIRVVGYNEQFF.

CDR3 sequence (DNA): TGTGCCAGCAGTTACTCGGGGCTGACCGACGAGCAGTACTTC. Its protein product is CASSYSGLTDEQYF. V gene TRBV6-5 combines with J gene TRBJ2-7; TRBD1 is a possible D gene (5 bases). From germline, CDR1 is MNHEY and CDR2 SVGAGI. This CDR3 contains 14 residues. Trimming left V 0 bases short and J 5 bases short, with 11 bases between.

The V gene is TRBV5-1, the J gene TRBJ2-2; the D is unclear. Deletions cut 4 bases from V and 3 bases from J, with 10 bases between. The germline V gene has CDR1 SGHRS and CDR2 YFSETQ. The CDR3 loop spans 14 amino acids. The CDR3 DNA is TGCGCCAGCAGCAGAAGACACGACACCGGGGAGCTGTTTTTT. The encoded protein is CASSRRHDTGELFF.

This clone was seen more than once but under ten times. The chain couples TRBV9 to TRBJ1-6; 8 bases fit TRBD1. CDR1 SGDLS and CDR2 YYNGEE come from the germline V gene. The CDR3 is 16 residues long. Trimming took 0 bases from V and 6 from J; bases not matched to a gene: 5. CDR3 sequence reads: CASSVDPTGVNSPLHF. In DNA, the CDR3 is TGTGCCAGCAGCGTAGATCCGACAGGGGTTAATTCACCCCTCCACTTT.

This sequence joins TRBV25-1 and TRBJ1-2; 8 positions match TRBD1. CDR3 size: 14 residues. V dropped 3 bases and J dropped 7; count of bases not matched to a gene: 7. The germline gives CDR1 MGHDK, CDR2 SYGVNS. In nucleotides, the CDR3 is TGTGCCAGCAGTGAGCCGGACAGGGCCGGTGGCTACACCTTC. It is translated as CASSEPDRAGGYTF.

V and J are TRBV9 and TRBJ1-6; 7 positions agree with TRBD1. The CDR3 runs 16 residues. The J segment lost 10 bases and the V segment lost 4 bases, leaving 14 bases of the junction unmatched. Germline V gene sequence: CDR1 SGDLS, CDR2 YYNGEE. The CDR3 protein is CASSSQGGAVGSPLHF. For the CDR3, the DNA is TGTGCCAGCAGCTCTCAGGGGGGTGCTGTAGGATCACCCCTCCACTTT.

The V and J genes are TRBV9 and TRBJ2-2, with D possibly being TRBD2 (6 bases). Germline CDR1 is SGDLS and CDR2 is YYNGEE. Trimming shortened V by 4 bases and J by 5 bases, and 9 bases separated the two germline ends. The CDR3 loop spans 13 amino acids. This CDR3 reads CASSPSGTGELFF. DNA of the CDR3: TGTGCCAGCAGCCCCAGCGGGACCGGGGAGCTGTTTTTT.

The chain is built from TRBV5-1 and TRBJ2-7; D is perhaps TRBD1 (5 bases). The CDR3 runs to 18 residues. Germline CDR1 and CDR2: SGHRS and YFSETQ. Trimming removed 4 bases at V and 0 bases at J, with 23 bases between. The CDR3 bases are TGCGCCAGCAGCCAGGGTACTTCCGTACTTGGGGCCTCCTACGAGCAGTACTTC. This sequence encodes CASSQGTSVLGASYEQYF.

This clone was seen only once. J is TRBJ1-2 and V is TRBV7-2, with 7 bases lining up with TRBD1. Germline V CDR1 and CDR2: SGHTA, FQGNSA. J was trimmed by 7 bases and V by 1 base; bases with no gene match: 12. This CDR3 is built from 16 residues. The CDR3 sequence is CASSLDPRTGSFGYTF. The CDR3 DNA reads TGTGCCAGCAGCTTAGATCCGCGGACAGGATCGTTTGGCTACACCTTC.

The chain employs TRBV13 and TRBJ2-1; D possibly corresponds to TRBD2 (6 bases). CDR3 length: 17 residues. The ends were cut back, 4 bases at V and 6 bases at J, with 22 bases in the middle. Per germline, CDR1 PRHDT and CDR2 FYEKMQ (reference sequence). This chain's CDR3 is CASSSGGTGTQVNEQFF. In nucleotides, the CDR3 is TGTGCCAGCAGCTCAGGCGGGACCGGGACTCAAGTCAATGAGCAGTTCTTC.

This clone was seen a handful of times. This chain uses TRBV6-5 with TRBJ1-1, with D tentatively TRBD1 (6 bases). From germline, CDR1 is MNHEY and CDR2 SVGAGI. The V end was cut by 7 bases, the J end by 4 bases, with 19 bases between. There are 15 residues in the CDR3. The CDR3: CASTASPLDSTEAFF. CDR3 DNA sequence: TGTGCCAGCACTGCGTCCCCACTGGACAGCACTGAAGCTTTCTTT.

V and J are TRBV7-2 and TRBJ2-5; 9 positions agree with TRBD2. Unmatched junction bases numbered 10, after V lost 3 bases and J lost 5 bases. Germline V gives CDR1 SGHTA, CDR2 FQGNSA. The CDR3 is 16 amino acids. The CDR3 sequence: CASSLGTGTSLETQYF. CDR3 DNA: TGTGCCAGCAGCTTGGGGACCGGGACTAGCTTGGAGACCCAGTACTTC.

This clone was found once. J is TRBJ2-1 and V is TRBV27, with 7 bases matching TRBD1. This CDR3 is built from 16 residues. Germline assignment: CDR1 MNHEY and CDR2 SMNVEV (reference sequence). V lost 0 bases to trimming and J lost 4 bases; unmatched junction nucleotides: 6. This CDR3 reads CASSLSSRQGYNEQFF. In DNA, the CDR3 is TGTGCCAGCAGTTTATCGTCAAGACAGGGATACAATGAGCAGTTCTTC.

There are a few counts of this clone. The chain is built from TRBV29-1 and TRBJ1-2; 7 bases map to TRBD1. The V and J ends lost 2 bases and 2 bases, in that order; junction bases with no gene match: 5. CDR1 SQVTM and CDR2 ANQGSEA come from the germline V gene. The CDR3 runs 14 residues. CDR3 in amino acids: CSVERGGQNYGYTF. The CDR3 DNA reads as TGCAGCGTTGAACGAGGGGGACAGAACTATGGCTACACCTTC.

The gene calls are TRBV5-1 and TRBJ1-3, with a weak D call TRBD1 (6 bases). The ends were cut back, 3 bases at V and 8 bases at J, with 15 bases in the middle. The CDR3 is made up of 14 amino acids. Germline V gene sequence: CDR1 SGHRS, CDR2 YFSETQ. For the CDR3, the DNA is TGCGCCAGCAGCTCCTCCGGGACATCGGACACCATATATTTT. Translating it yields CASSSSGTSDTIYF.

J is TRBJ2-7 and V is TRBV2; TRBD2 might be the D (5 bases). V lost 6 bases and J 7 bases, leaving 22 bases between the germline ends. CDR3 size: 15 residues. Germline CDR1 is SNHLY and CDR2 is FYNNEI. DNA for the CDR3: TGTGCCAGCAGACCGTTGGGGTCCTTGACGGGGGAGCAGTACTTC. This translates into CASRPLGSLTGEQYF. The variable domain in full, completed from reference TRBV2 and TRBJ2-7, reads EPEVTQTPSHQVTQMGQEVILRCVPISNHLYFYWYRQILGQKVEFLVSFYNNEISEKSEIFDDQFSVERPDGSNFTLKIRSTKLEDSAMYFCASRPLGSLTGEQYFGPGTRLTVT.

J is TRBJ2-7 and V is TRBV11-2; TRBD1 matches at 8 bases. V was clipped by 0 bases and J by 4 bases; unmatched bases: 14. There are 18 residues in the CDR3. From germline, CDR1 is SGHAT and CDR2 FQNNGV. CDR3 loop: CASSLDLETGDLRYEQYF. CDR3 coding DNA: TGTGCCAGCAGCTTAGATTTGGAGACAGGGGACCTTCGGTACGAGCAGTACTTC.

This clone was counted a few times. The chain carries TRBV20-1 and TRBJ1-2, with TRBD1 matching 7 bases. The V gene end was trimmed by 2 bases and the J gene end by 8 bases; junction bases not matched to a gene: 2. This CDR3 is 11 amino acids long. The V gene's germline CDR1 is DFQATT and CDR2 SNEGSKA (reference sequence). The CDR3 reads CSARTGDGYTF. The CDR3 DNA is TGCAGTGCTAGAACAGGGGACGGCTACACCTTC.

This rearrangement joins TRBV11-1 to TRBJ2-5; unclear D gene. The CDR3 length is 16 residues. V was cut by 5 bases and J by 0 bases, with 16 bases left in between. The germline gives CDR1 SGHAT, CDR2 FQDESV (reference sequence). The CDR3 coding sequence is TGTGCCAGCAGCCGCCGGTCTGCTTCCTACCAAGAGACCCAGTACTTC. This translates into CASSRRSASYQETQYF.

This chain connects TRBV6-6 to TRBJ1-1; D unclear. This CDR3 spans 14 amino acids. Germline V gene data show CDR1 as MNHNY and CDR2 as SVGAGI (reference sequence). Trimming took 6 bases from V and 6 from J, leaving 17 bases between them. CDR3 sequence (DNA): TGTGCCAGCAGGCCCTTCACAGAGGGCTCTGAAGCTTTCTTT. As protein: CASRPFTEGSEAFF.

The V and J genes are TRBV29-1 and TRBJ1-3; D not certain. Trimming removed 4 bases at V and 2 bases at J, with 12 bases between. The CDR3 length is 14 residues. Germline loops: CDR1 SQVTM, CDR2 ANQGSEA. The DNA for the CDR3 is TGCAGCGTTGGCCAGTCACCCCCTGGAAACACCATATATTTT. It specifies CSVGQSPPGNTIYF.

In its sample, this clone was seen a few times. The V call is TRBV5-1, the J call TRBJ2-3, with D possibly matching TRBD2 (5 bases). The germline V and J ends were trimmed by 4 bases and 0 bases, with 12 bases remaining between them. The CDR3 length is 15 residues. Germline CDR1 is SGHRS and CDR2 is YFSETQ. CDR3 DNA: TGCGCCAGCAGCAGCGGAAGGCCTAGCACAGATACGCAGTATTTT. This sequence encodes CASSSGRPSTDTQYF. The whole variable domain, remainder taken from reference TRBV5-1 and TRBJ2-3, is KAGVTQTPRYLIKTRGQQVTLSCSPISGHRSVSWYQQTPGQGLQFLFEYFSETQRNKGNFPGRFSGRQFSNSRSEMNVSTLELGDSALYLCASSSGRPSTDTQYFGPGTRLTVL.

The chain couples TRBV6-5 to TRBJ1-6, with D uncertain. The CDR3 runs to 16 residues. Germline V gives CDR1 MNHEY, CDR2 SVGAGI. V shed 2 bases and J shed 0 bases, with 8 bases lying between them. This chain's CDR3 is CASSYTWSSYNSPLHF. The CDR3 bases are TGTGCCAGCAGTTACACTTGGAGCTCCTATAATTCACCCCTCCACTTT.

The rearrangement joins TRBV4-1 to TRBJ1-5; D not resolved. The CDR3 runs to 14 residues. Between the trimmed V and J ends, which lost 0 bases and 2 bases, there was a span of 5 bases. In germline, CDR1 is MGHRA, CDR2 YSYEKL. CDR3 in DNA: TGCGCCAGCAGCCAAGAAACGGGCAATCAGCCCCAGCATTTT. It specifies CASSQETGNQPQHF.

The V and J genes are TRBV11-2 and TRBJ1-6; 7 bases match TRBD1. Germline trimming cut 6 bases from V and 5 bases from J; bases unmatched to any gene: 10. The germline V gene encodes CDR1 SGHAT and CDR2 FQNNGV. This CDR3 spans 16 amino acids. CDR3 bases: TGTGCCAGCAGTCGACGACAGGGAGCTAATAATTCACCCCTCCACTTT. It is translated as CASSRRQGANNSPLHF. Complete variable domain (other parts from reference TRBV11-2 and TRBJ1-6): EAGVAQSPRYKIIEKRQSVAFWCNPISGHATLYWYQQILGQGPKLLIQFQNNGVVDDSQLPKDRFSAERLKGVDSTLKIQPAKLEDSAVYLCASSRRQGANNSPLHFGNGTRLTVT.

CDR3 region: CASSTGTGEGYTF. In DNA, the CDR3 is TGTGCCAGCAGTACCGGGACAGGGGAAGGCTACACCTTC. The chain joins TRBV6-6 to TRBJ1-2, with TRBD1 matching over 10 bases. Trimming cost V 5 bases and J 8 bases; bases outside gene matches: 5. The CDR3 is made up of 13 amino acids. Germline values: CDR1 MNHNY, CDR2 SVGAGI (reference sequence).

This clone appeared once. Here the CDR3 DNA reads TGTGCCTGGAGTCTCGGGGGGCCAGAGACCCAGTACTTC. Translating it yields CAWSLGGPETQYF. V usage is TRBV30 and J usage is TRBJ2-5, with a tentative D call TRBD2 (7 bases). The V end was cut by 2 bases, the J end by 4 bases, with 11 bases between. The CDR3 runs to 13 residues. Per the germline V gene, CDR1 is GTSNPN and CDR2 is SVGIG (reference sequence).

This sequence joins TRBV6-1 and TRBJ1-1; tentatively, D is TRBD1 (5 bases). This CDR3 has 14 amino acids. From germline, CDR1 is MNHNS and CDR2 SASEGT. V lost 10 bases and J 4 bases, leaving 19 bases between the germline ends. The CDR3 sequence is CATNHRLGATEAFF. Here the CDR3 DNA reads TGTGCCACCAACCACAGGCTTGGTGCCACTGAAGCTTTCTTT.

For the CDR3, the DNA is TGTGCCAGCAGTGAATGGGGGGACCGACCGAACACCGGGGAGCTGTTTTTT. Translating it yields CASSEWGDRPNTGELFF. The rearrangement joins TRBV2 to TRBJ2-2, with D maybe TRBD2 (6 bases). The CDR3 runs to 17 residues. V shed 2 bases and J shed 0 bases, with 13 bases lying between them. The germline gives CDR1 SNHLY, CDR2 FYNNEI.

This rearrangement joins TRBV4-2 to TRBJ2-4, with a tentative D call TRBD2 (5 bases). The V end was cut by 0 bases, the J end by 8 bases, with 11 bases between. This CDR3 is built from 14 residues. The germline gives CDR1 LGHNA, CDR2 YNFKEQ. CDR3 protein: CASSQDGPRDIQYF. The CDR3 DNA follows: TGTGCCAGCAGCCAAGATGGTCCGAGGGACATTCAGTACTTC.

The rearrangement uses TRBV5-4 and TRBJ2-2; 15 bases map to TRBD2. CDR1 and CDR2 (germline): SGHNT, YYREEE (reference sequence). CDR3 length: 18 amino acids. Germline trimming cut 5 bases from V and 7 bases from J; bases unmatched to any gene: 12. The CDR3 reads CASRFSGLAGGRIGELFF. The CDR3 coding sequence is TGTGCCAGCAGGTTCTCCGGACTAGCGGGGGGGCGTATCGGGGAGCTGTTTTTT.